This TCR beta chain came from a study of cytomegalovirus exposure and HLA in healthy donors. The data were produced by immunoSEQ multiplex PCR, yet TCRdb's version contains in-frame clones alone and is incomplete. The sample shows under 130,000 clones, 86% of them seen only once. The germline V gene has CDR1 SNHLY and CDR2 FYNNEI. Trimming removed 6 bases from V and 6 bases from J; junction bases left unmatched: 8. The CDR3 totals 14 residues. The TCR sequence derives from a woman between 18 and 29 years old in good health and CMV-seropositive. The genes are TRBV2 and TRBJ2-1; 7 bases map to TRBD1. Sequencing was carried out using PBMCs. CDR3 sequence reads: CASRGTATSNEQFF. The CDR3, as DNA: TGTGCCAGCAGAGGGACAGCAACAAGCAATGAGCAGTTCTTC.